Following are 5 T cell receptor beta chains from one sample sequenced in a study of response to subunit inactivated influenza vaccine. TCRdb reprocessed the RT-PCR reads via MiXCR and lists one record per CDR3 protein. The sample consists of some 540,000 distinct CDR3 sequences, approximately 20% of them appearing once. The same specimen was also included in a second study, on T cells expressing NK-cell markers. This second study notes: Scientists made TCR beta cDNA using 5'RACE template switching with UMIs.

This specimen consisted of CD4+ T cells sorted from PBMCs, obtained roughly 13 days after vaccination. The receptors come from a man between 45 and 60 years old who received an inactivated influenza vaccine.

V and J are TRBV12-3 or TRBV12-4 and TRBJ2-1, with D possibly being TRBD1 or TRBD2 (6 bases each). V dropped 5 bases and J dropped 0 bases, with 14 bases sitting between them. The CDR3 runs 16 residues. The CDR3: CASSNVGGLSYNEQFF. The CDR3 coding sequence is TGTGCCAGCAGTAATGTGGGGGGCCTCTCCTACAATGAGCAGTTCTTC.

The gene calls are TRBV2 and TRBJ2-4; D call uncertain. The ends were cut back, 3 bases at V and 1 base at J, with 7 bases in the middle. Per the germline V gene, CDR1 is SNHLY and CDR2 is FYNNEI. The CDR3 has 14 residues. The chain's CDR3 is CASSDGRAKNIQYF. The DNA for the CDR3 is TGTGCCAGCAGTGATGGTCGGGCCAAAAACATTCAGTACTTC. Looking up the rest from reference TRBV2 and TRBJ2-4 gives the full variable domain: EPEVTQTPSHQVTQMGQEVILRCVPISNHLYFYWYRQILGQKVEFLVSFYNNEISEKSEIFDDQFSVERPDGSNFTLKIRSTKLEDSAMYFCASSDGRAKNIQYFGAGTRLSVL.

This clonotype occurred a few times. The J gene is TRBJ2-1, the V gene TRBV20-1, with D perhaps TRBD2 (6 bases). Germline V gives CDR1 DFQATT, CDR2 SNEGSKA (reference sequence). The length of the CDR3 is 12 residues. The CDR3 here is CAVGGEYNEQFF. The DNA of the CDR3 is TGCGCCGTTGGCGGGGAGTACAATGAGCAGTTCTTC.

The chain carries TRBV28 and TRBJ1-2; D remains ambiguous. CDR3 length: 17 residues. Trimming removed 2 bases at V and 0 bases at J, with 16 bases between. From germline, CDR1 is MDHEN and CDR2 SYDVKM. The CDR3 DNA reads as TGTGCCAGCAGTTTACCACTAGCAGCAACCACTAACTATGGCTACACCTTC. Translation gives CASSLPLAATTNYGYTF.

V gene TRBV7-9 combines with J gene TRBJ1-1; unclear D gene. There are 15 residues in the CDR3. Trimming took 1 base from V and 5 from J, leaving 14 bases between them. Looked up from germline, CDR1 is SEHNR and CDR2 is FQNEAQ (reference sequence). The CDR3 region is CASSLVVSGDTEAFF. In DNA form, the CDR3 reads TGTGCCAGCAGCTTAGTGGTTTCCGGGGATACTGAAGCTTTCTTT. Supplemented by reference TRBV7-9 and TRBJ1-1, the full variable domain reads DTGVSQNPRHKITKRGQNVTFRCDPISEHNRLYWYRQTLGQGPEFLTYFQNEAQLEKSRLLSDRFSAERPKGSFSTLEIQRTEQGDSAMYLCASSLVVSGDTEAFFGQGTRLTVV.